The 29 T cell receptor beta chains in this list originate from one sample, sequenced in a study of CD4 and CD8 cells across lung adenocarcinoma regions. TCRdb used MiXCR to reprocess the PCR reads, holding one entry per CDR3 protein. Counted here are more than 6,000 distinct CDR3 sequences, roughly 56% occurring once; the ten biggest clones make up about a quarter. What was sequenced was CD4+ T cells from the center of a lung tumor. Receptors were obtained from a female donor with lung adenocarcinoma. The CD4 and CD8 labels of this study may be unreliable.

The chain is built from TRBV7-6 and TRBJ2-7; D gene ambiguous. This CDR3 is 14 amino acids long. Germline CDR1 and CDR2: SGHVS and FNYEAQ. The V end was cut by 2 bases, the J end by 0 bases, with 8 bases between. The CDR3 is CASSLQLSSYEQYF. The CDR3 nucleotides read TGTGCCAGCAGCTTACAGTTAAGCTCCTACGAGCAGTACTTC.

This chain uses TRBV6-1 with TRBJ1-2; tentatively, D is TRBD1 (5 bases). The germline V gene encodes CDR1 MNHNS and CDR2 SASEGT. The V and J ends lost 6 bases and 1 base respectively, with 18 bases between them. The CDR3 totals 16 residues. In DNA, the CDR3 is TGTGCCAGCAGCCGTATGTCTCAGACAGATAACTATGGCTACACCTTC. It codes for CASSRMSQTDNYGYTF.

This sequence joins TRBV6-5 and TRBJ2-7, with TRBD2 matching over 7 bases. Germline CDR1 reads MNHEY; CDR2 reads SVGAGI. There are 15 residues in the CDR3. The junction had 9 bases not matched to a gene; V was cut back by 2 bases and J by 5 bases. CDR3 sequence: CASSYLGTTTNEQYF. As DNA, the CDR3 is TGTGCCAGCAGTTACCTCGGGACTACTACGAACGAGCAGTACTTC.

This clonotype is a singleton in its sample. Compared with germline, one end of the junction differs, possibly owing to a read error. The rearrangement joins TRBV6-5 to TRBJ2-3; weak D call: TRBD1 (6 bases). This CDR3 is built from 16 residues. The germline V gene has CDR1 MNHEY and CDR2 SVGAGI. CDR3 amino acids: CASSYKTGRRKDTQYF. The DNA of the CDR3 is TGTGCCAGCAGTTACAAAACAGGGAGAAGAAAAGATACGCAGTATTTC.

CDR3 in amino acids: CASSFGQNNEQFF. CDR3 coding DNA: TGTGCCAGCAGCTTTGGACAGAACAATGAGCAGTTCTTC. The chain links TRBV7-8 to TRBJ2-1; TRBD1 is a possible D gene (6 bases). This CDR3 has 13 amino acids. CDR1 and CDR2 from the germline V gene are SGHVS and FQNEAQ. V lost 3 bases and J 5 bases, leaving 8 bases between the germline ends.

The chain has TRBV7-2 and TRBJ2-1; D call uncertain. V lost 2 bases, J lost 0 bases, and 11 bases lay in between. The CDR3 covers 16 residues. Per the germline V gene, CDR1 is SGHTA and CDR2 is FQGNSA. In nucleotides, the CDR3 is TGTGCCAGCAGCTTATACGGGCCGAGCTCCTACAATGAGCAGTTCTTC. This encodes CASSLYGPSSYNEQFF.

This clonotype was seen more than once but under ten times. The V gene is TRBV6-2 or TRBV6-3, the J gene TRBJ2-3; TRBD1 might be the D (6 bases). Trimming shortened V by 6 bases and J by 4 bases, and 14 bases separated the two germline ends. Germline values: CDR1 MNHEY, CDR2 SVGEGT. The CDR3 spans 14 residues. CDR3 region: CASSLPAGADTQYF. The CDR3, as DNA: TGTGCCAGCAGCCTCCCGGCAGGGGCAGATACGCAGTATTTT.

This chain connects TRBV27 to TRBJ2-3; 8 bases match TRBD2. The J call is uncertain, as TRBJ2-7 better fits the DNA end. Germline loops: CDR1 MNHEY, CDR2 SMNVEV (reference sequence). The CDR3 totals 17 residues. The CDR3 DNA reads as TGTGCCAGCAGTACGGGCAGCGGGGGCTGTAGCCCAGATACGCAGTACTTC. Translated, it gives CASSTGSGGCSPDTQYF.

In its sample, this clonotype is medium-sized. The genes are TRBV6-2 or TRBV6-3 and TRBJ2-5; D is possibly TRBD1 or TRBD2 (6 bases each). TRBJ2-7 matches the DNA end more closely, so the J call is doubtful. CDR3 length: 12 residues. Germline-derived CDR1 and CDR2 are MNHEY and SVGEGT. CDR3 bases: TGTGCCGGAGGGGGAGGTCTTTACGAGCAGTACTTC. It codes for CAGGGGLYEQYF.

This clonotype was counted many times. This chain links TRBV6-1 with TRBJ1-5, with D perhaps matching TRBD1 (6 bases). Per the germline V gene, CDR1 is MNHNS and CDR2 is SASEGT. CDR3 size: 15 residues. V shed 6 bases and J shed 7 bases, with 19 bases lying between them. CDR3 sequence: CASSRITGMSQPQHF. The CDR3 nucleotides read TGTGCCAGCAGCAGAATAACAGGGATGAGCCAGCCCCAGCATTTT.

The chain has TRBV9 and TRBJ2-3; D gene uncertain. Trimming shortened V by 1 base and J by 4 bases, and 7 bases separated the two germline ends. This CDR3 spans 13 amino acids. Germline V gene lookup returns CDR1 SGDLS and CDR2 YYNGEE. In nucleotides, the CDR3 is TGTGCCAGCAGCGTAAGGGATGCAGATACGCAGTATTTT. Translating it yields CASSVRDADTQYF.

The chain recombines TRBV24-1 with TRBJ2-1; the match to TRBD2 covers 8 bases. Looked up from germline, CDR1 is KGHDR and CDR2 is SFDVKD. The V gene end was trimmed by 2 bases and the J gene end by 0 bases; junction bases not matched to a gene: 2. The CDR3 runs to 16 residues. The CDR3 here is CATSDSAGASYNEQFF. The CDR3 nucleotides are TGTGCCACCAGTGATTCAGCGGGGGCCTCCTACAATGAGCAGTTCTTC.

This sequence joins TRBV4-1 and TRBJ2-1; D gene ambiguous. Gene TRBJ2-7 matches the end of the DNA better, so the J call may be wrong. The germline CDR1 and CDR2 sequences are MGHRA and YSYEKL. The CDR3 covers 13 residues. CDR3 bases: TGCGCCAGCAGCCAAGGTAACGGGTTTGAGCAGTACTTC. This encodes CASSQGNGFEQYF.

This clonotype appeared a few times. At one end, the junction sequence differs from germline, possibly due to a read error. The rearrangement uses TRBV28 and TRBJ1-5; D possibly corresponds to TRBD1 (6 bases). Per the germline V gene, CDR1 is MDHEN and CDR2 is SYDVKM. The CDR3 has 14 residues. CDR3 loop: CASSLRTVNQPHHF. The CDR3 coding sequence is TGTGCCAGCAGTTTAAGGACAGTTAATCAGCCCCACCATTTT. Complete variable domain (other parts from reference TRBV28 and TRBJ1-5): DVKVTQSSRYLVKRTGEKVFLECVQDMDHENMFWYRQDPGLGLRLIYFSYDVKMKEKGDIPEGYSVSREKKERFSLILESASTNQTSMYLCASSLRTVNQPHHFGDGTRLSIL.

CDR3 sequence (DNA): TGTGCCACCCCGGGGCTGGGAGCCACAAACACGCAGTACTTC. It translates to CATPGLGATNTQYF. V gene TRBV10-3 combines with J gene TRBJ2-4; either TRBD1 or TRBD2 may fit D (5 bases each). Trimming removed 10 bases from V and 13 bases from J, with 26 bases in between. Germline V gene data show CDR1 as ENHRY and CDR2 as SYGVKD. This CDR3 contains 14 residues.

A remark on this clonotype: The junction does not match germline at one end; this may be a read error. The chain couples TRBV25-1 to TRBJ2-3, with unresolved D. The CDR3 spans 13 residues. Germline CDR1 reads MGHDK; CDR2 reads SYGVNS. The CDR3 region is CASRDRDQETQYF. The CDR3 DNA follows: TGTGCCAGCAGGGACCGTGACCAGGAGACGCAGTACTTT.

This rearrangement joins TRBV6-2 or TRBV6-3 to TRBJ2-1; D call uncertain. The J call may be wrong; the DNA end is better matched by TRBJ2-7. Germline CDR1 is MNHEY and CDR2 is SVGEGT. This CDR3 comprises 12 residues. The CDR3 nucleotides read TGTGCCAGCAGTATACAGCCGCCTGTGCAGTACTTC. Translated: CASSIQPPVQYF.

The gene calls are TRBV6-1 and TRBJ2-1; possible D gene TRBD1, 5 bases. The J call is uncertain, as TRBJ2-7 better fits the DNA end. This CDR3 has 15 residues. CDR1 is MNHNS and CDR2 is SASEGT in the germline V gene. The CDR3 DNA follows: TGTGCCAGCAGTGCCTTAGAAGGGGTCCCCTACGAGCAGTACTTC. Residues: CASSALEGVPYEQYF.

The V call is TRBV6-1, the J call TRBJ2-1; no reliable D call. CDR3 length equals 13 residues. Germline lookup yields CDR1 MNHNS and CDR2 SASEGT. V gave up 4 bases and J gave up 6 bases, with 10 bases separating them. CDR3 coding DNA: TGTGCCAGCAGTGGTCAACCTTTCAATGAGCAGTTCTTC. It translates to CASSGQPFNEQFF.

Details on this clonotype: The conserved final phenylalanine or tryptophan is absent from the CDR3, which likely points to a read error. The V and J genes are TRBV27 and TRBJ2-5; 8 bases align to TRBD2. With the DNA end fitting TRBJ2-1 better, the J assignment may be wrong. Germline lookup yields CDR1 MNHEY and CDR2 SMNVEV (reference sequence). The CDR3 has 15 amino acids. CDR3 DNA: TGTGCCAGCAGTTTACGGCCGGGGGGGCAAGAGACCCAGTTCTCG. This encodes CASSLRPGGQETQFS.

V gene TRBV27 combines with J gene TRBJ2-1; D is undetermined. Germline V lookup: CDR1 MNHEY, CDR2 SMNVEV (reference sequence). The CDR3 has 14 residues. Trimming took off 6 bases at V and 5 bases at J, with 14 bases between the two ends. The CDR3 nucleotides are TGTGCCAGCAGCCCCGGATTCGGTCACAATGAGCAGTTCTTC. Its protein is CASSPGFGHNEQFF.

This clonotype was detected only a few times. The J gene is TRBJ1-6, the V gene TRBV6-2 or TRBV6-3, with D perhaps TRBD1 (6 bases). V was clipped by 6 bases and J by 3 bases, with 9 bases between them. Germline CDR1 MNHEY, CDR2 SVGEGT. The CDR3 consists of 14 residues. DNA for the CDR3: TGTGCCAGCAGAGAGGACAGCTATAATTCACCCCTCCACTTT. Translating it yields CASREDSYNSPLHF.

This chain joins TRBV6-1 and TRBJ2-3, with 7 positions matching TRBD1. Trimming cost V 4 bases and J 2 bases; bases outside gene matches: 6. The germline V gene encodes CDR1 MNHNS and CDR2 SASEGT. The CDR3 consists of 15 residues. DNA for the CDR3: TGTGCCAGCAGTGTGACAGGGCTTCCCACAGATACGCAGTATTTT. As protein: CASSVTGLPTDTQYF.

The V call is TRBV4-1, the J call TRBJ2-4; D remains ambiguous. The DNA end is a closer match to TRBJ2-5, so the J assignment may be wrong. Per the germline V gene, CDR1 is MGHRA and CDR2 is YSYEKL. The CDR3 has 14 residues. The CDR3 nucleotides read TGCGCCAGCAGCCAAGGCGCTAGATCCGGGACCCAGTACTTC. Translation: CASSQGARSGTQYF.

J is TRBJ2-2 and V is TRBV28, with D unresolved. The germline V gene encodes CDR1 MDHEN and CDR2 SYDVKM. Between the trimmed V and J ends, which lost 5 bases and 6 bases, there was a span of 13 bases. The CDR3 is 14 amino acids. The CDR3 bases are TGTGCCAGCAGTGTCCAGACTCGTTCCGGGGAGCTGTTTTTT. It encodes CASSVQTRSGELFF.

As regards this clonotype: Its ends do not fully match the called genes, so a read error is possible. The chain is built from TRBV7-7 and TRBJ2-2; D tentatively fits TRBD1 or TRBD2 (5 bases each). This CDR3 is 15 amino acids long. Germline CDR1 and CDR2: SSHAT and FNYEAQ (reference sequence). The CDR3 bases are TGTGCTAGCAGCTTAGTTGGGGGAGTCCCCGGGGAGCTGTTTTTT. It encodes CASSLVGGVPGELFF.

This clonotype was detected only once. The rearrangement links TRBV6-1 to TRBJ2-1; TRBD1 matches 10 bases. The J call may be wrong; the DNA end is better matched by TRBJ2-7. The CDR3 sequence is 14 residues long. Germline lookup yields CDR1 MNHNS and CDR2 SASEGT. CDR3 protein: CASTMGTGVNEQYF. CDR3 sequence (DNA): TGTGCCAGCACCATGGGGACAGGGGTTAACGAGCAGTACTTC.

For this clonotype: A junction end diverges from the germline sequence, so it may reflect a read error. The V gene is TRBV10-3, the J gene TRBJ2-3; D gene unclear. The germline gives CDR1 ENHRY, CDR2 SYGVKD. The CDR3 is 15 residues long. This CDR3 reads CAISVARRSKDTQYF. DNA of the CDR3: TGTGCCATCAGTGTGGCCCGCCGTAGCAAAGATACCCAGTATTTC.

The chain recombines TRBV6-1 with TRBJ2-1; TRBD2 might be the D (7 bases). The assigned J gene may be wrong: the sequence end matches TRBJ2-5 better. This CDR3 has 19 residues. Germline lookup yields CDR1 MNHNS and CDR2 SASEGT. In nucleotides, the CDR3 is TGTGCCAGCAGTGATGCTGGGGGGCCGGGGGGCAGTGAACAAGAGACCCAGTACTTC. Its protein product is CASSDAGGPGGSEQETQYF.